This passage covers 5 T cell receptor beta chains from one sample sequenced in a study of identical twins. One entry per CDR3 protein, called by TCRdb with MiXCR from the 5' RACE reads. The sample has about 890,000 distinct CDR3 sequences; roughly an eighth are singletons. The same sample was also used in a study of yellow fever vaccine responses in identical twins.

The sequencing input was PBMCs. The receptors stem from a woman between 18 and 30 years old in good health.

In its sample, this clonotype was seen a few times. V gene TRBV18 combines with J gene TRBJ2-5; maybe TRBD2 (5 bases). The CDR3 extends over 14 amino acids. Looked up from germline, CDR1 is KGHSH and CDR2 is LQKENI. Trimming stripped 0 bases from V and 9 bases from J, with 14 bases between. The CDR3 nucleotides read TGTGCCAGCTCACCACCTGGACGGGGTTGGGCCCAGTACTTC. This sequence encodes CASSPPGRGWAQYF.

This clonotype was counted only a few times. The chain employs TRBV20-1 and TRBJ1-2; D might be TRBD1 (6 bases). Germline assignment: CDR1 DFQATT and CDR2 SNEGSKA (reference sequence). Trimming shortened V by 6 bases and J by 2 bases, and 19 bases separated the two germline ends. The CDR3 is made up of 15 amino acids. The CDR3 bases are TGCAGTGCCCCCGGGGGCGTCGAACTAAACTATGGCTACACCTTC. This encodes CSAPGGVELNYGYTF.

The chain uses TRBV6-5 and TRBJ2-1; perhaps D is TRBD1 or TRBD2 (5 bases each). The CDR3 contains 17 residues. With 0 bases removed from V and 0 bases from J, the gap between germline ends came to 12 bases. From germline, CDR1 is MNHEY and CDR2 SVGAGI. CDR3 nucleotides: TGTGCCAGCAGTTACTCGACAGCGGAAAGCTCCTACAATGAGCAGTTCTTC. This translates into CASSYSTAESSYNEQFF.

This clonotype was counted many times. The CDR3, as DNA: TGTGCCATCAGTGAAGGACTAGCGACTTACGAGCAGTACTTC. Translating it yields CAISEGLATYEQYF. V and J are TRBV10-3 and TRBJ2-7, with 9 positions matching TRBD2. CDR3 size: 14 residues. V lost 3 bases to trimming and J lost 4 bases; unmatched junction nucleotides: 4. The germline V gene encodes CDR1 ENHRY and CDR2 SYGVKD.

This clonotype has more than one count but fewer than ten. CDR3 amino acids: CASSDEISAEQFF. CDR3 coding DNA: TGTGCCAGCAGTGACGAAATTTCAGCTGAGCAGTTCTTC. V is TRBV6-4 and J is TRBJ2-1; D is uncertain. Germline assignment: CDR1 MRHNA and CDR2 SNTAGT. The CDR3 is 13 residues long. V lost 2 bases and J 9 bases, leaving 11 bases between the germline ends.